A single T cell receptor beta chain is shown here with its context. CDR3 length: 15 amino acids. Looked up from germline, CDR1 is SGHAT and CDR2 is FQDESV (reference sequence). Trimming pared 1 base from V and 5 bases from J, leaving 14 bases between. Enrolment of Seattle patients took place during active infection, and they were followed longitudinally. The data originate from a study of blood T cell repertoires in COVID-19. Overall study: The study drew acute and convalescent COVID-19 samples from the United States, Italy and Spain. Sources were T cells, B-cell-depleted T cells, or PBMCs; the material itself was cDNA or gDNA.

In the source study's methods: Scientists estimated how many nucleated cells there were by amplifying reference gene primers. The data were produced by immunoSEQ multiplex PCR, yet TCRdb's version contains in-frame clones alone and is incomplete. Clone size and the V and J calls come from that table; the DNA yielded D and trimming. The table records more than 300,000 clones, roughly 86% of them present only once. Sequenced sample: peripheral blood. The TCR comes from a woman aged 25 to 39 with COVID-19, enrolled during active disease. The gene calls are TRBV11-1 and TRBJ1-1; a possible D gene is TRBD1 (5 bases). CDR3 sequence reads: CASSLGAGRGTEAFF. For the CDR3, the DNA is TGTGCCAGCAGCTTAGGCGCGGGGAGGGGAACTGAAGCTTTCTTT.